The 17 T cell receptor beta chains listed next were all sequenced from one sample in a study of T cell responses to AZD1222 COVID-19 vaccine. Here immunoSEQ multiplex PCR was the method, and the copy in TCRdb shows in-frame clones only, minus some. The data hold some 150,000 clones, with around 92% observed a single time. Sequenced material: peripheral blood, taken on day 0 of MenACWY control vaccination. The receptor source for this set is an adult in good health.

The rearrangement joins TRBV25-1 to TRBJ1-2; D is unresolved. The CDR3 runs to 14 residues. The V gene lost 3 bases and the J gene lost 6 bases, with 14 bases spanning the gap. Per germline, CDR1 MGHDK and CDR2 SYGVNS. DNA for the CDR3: TGTGCCAGCAGTGATGGCAGGATGACTCATGGCTACACCTTC. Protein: CASSDGRMTHGYTF.

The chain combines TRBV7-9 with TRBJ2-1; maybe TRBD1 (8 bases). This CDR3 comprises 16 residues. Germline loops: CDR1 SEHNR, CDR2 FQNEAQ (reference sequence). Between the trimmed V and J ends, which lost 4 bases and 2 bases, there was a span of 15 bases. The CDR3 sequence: CASSSGQGGAYNEQFF. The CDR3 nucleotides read TGTGCCAGCAGCTCCGGACAGGGAGGGGCCTACAATGAGCAGTTCTTC.

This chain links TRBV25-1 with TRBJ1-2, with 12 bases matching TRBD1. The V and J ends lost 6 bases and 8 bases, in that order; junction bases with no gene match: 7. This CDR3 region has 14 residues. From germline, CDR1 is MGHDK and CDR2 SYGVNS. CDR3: CASSGMGTGGGYTF. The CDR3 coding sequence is TGTGCCAGCAGCGGCATGGGGACAGGGGGCGGCTACACCTTC.

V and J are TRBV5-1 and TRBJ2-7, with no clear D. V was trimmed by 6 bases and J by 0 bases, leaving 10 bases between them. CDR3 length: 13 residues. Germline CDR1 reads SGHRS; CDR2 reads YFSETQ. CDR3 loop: CASKEPNSYEQYF. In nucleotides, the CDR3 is TGCGCCAGCAAAGAGCCGAACTCCTACGAGCAGTACTTC.

The CDR3 spells CASSLDRLDTEAFF. CDR3 sequence (DNA): TGTGCCAGCAGCCTAGACAGACTTGACACTGAAGCTTTCTTT. The chain employs TRBV7-2 and TRBJ1-1, with TRBD1 as a possible D gene (5 bases). The CDR3 extends over 14 amino acids. V was trimmed by 5 bases and J by 3 bases, leaving 13 bases between them. The V gene's germline CDR1 is SGHTA and CDR2 FQGNSA.

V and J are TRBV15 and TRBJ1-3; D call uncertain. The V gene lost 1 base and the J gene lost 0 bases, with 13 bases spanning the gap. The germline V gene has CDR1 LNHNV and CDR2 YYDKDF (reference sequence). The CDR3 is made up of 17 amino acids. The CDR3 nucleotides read TGTGCCACCAGCAGAGGTGGACGGGGAATCTCTGGAAACACCATATATTTT. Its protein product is CATSRGGRGISGNTIYF.

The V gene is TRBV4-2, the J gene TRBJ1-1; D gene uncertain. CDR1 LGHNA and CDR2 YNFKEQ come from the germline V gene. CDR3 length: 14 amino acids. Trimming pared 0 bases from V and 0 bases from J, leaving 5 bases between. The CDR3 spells CASSQEPVNTEAFF. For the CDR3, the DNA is TGTGCCAGCAGCCAAGAACCTGTGAACACTGAAGCTTTCTTT.

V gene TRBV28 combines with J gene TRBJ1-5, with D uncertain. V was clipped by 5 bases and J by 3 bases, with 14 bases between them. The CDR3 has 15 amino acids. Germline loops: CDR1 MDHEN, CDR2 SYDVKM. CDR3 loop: CASSKAGGTNQPQHF. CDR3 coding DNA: TGTGCCAGCAGTAAGGCCGGAGGCACCAATCAGCCCCAGCATTTT.

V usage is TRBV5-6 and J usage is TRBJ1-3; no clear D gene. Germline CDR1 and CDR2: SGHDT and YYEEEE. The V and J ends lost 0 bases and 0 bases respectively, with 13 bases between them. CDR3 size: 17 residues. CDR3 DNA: TGTGCCAGCAGCTTGGGTCTTTTGGGGTTCTCTGGAAACACCATATATTTT. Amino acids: CASSLGLLGFSGNTIYF.

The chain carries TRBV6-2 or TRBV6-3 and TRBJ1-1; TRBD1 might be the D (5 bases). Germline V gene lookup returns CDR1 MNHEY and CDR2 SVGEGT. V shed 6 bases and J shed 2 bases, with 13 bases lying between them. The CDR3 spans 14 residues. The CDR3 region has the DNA TGTGCCAGCAGCCCCCCGGGGCAAAACACTGAAGCTTTCTTT. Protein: CASSPPGQNTEAFF.

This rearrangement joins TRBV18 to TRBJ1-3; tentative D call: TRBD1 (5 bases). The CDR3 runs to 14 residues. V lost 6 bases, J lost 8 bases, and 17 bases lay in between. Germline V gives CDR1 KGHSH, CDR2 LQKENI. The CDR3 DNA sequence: TGTGCCAGCTCCCTCCGGGACGAGATGGACACCATATATTTT. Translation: CASSLRDEMDTIYF. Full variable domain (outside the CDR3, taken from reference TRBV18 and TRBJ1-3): NAGVMQNPRHLVRRRGQEARLRCSPMKGHSHVYWYRQLPEEGLKFMVYLQKENIIDESGMPKERFSAEFPKEGPSILRIQQVVRGDSAAYFCASSLRDEMDTIYFGEGSWLTVV.

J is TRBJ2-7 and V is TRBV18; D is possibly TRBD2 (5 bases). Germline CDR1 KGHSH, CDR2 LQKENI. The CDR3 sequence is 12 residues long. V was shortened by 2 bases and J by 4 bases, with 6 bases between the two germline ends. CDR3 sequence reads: CASSPGGYEQYF. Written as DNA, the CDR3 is TGTGCCAGCTCACCAGGAGGATACGAGCAGTACTTC.

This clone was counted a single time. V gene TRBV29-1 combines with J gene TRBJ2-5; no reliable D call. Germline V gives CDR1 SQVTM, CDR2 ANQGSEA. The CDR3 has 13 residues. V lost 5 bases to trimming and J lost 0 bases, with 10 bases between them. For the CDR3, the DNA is TGCAGCGTTTTCTATAAGTACCAAGAGACCCAGTACTTC. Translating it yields CSVFYKYQETQYF.

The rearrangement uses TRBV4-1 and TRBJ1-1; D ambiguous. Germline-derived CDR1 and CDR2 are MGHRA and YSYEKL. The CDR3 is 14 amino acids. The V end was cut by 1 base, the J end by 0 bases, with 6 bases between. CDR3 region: CASSQAVMNTEAFF. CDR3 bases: TGCGCCAGCAGCCAAGCAGTTATGAACACTGAAGCTTTCTTT.

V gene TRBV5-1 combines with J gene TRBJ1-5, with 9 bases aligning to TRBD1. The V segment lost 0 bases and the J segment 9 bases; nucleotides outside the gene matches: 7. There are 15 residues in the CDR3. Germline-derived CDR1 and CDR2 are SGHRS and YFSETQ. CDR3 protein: CASSLDGTGSRPQHF. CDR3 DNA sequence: TGCGCCAGCAGCTTGGACGGGACAGGGTCTAGGCCCCAGCATTTT.

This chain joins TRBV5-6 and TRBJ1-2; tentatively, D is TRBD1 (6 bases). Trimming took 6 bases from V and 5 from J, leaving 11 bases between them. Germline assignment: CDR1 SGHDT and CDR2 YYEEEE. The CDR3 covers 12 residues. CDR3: CASTVDRYGYTF. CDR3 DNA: TGTGCCAGCACCGTCGACAGGTATGGCTACACCTTC.

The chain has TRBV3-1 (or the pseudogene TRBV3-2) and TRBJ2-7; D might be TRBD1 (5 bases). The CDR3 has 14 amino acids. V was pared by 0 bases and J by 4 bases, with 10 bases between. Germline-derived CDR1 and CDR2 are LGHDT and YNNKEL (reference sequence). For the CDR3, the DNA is TGTGCCAGCAGCCAAGATAGGGGTGATTACGAGCAGTACTTC. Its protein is CASSQDRGDYEQYF.